These 9 T cell receptor beta chains came from one sample sequenced in a study of blood T cell repertoires in COVID-19. This table comes from immunoSEQ multiplex PCR, and its TCRdb copy is limited to in-frame clones, with some not included. The sample shows more than 300,000 clones, about nine tenths of them seen only once. The specimen sequenced was peripheral blood. These receptors came from a woman aged 45-59 years with COVID-19, enrolled during active disease.

The chain carries TRBV5-6 and TRBJ1-1; 8 positions agree with TRBD1. The CDR3 covers 16 residues. Germline assignment: CDR1 SGHDT and CDR2 YYEEEE. The trim removed 4 bases at V and 11 bases at J, leaving 19 bases unmatched. CDR3 in DNA: TGTGCCAGCAGCAAGGGGACAGGAACGAAGTTTATAGTGGCTTTCTTT. Translating gives CASSKGTGTKFIVAFF.

The rearrangement uses TRBV4-1 and TRBJ2-5, with TRBD1 matching 7 bases. V lost 1 base to trimming and J lost 2 bases; unmatched junction nucleotides: 4. Germline V gene sequence: CDR1 MGHRA, CDR2 YSYEKL. This CDR3 has 15 amino acids. CDR3 region: CASSQGGTEQETQYF. The CDR3 coding sequence is TGCGCCAGCAGCCAAGGAGGGACAGAACAAGAGACCCAGTACTTC.

This clone showed up just once. The gene calls are TRBV7-2 and TRBJ2-4, with TRBD1 matching over 8 bases. Per the germline V gene, CDR1 is SGHTA and CDR2 is FQGNSA. The CDR3 runs 18 residues. Unmatched junction bases numbered 12, after V lost 5 bases and J lost 0 bases. The CDR3 loop reads CASSLGPQGALAKNIQYF. The CDR3 coding sequence is TGTGCCAGCAGCCTAGGGCCTCAGGGGGCCCTAGCCAAAAACATTCAGTACTTC. The entire variable domain, with the rest obtained from reference TRBV7-2 and TRBJ2-4, is as follows: GAGVSQSPSNKVTEKGKDVELRCDPISGHTALYWYRQSLGQGLEFLIYFQGNSAPDKSGLPSDRFSAERTGGSVSTLTIQRTQQEDSAVYLCASSLGPQGALAKNIQYFGAGTRLSVL.

The J gene is TRBJ1-1, the V gene TRBV18; D may be TRBD1 (5 bases). Germline CDR1 and CDR2: KGHSH and LQKENI. The ends were cut back, 5 bases at V and 1 base at J, with 17 bases in the middle. CDR3 size: 16 residues. The CDR3 sequence is CASSSRTDSPNTEAFF. As DNA, the CDR3 is TGTGCCAGCTCATCACGGACCGACAGTCCGAACACTGAAGCTTTCTTT.

The V gene is TRBV11-2, the J gene TRBJ1-5; unclear D gene. Per the germline V gene, CDR1 is SGHAT and CDR2 is FQNNGV. The V and J ends lost 2 bases and 3 bases respectively, with 11 bases between them. The CDR3 is 15 residues long. The CDR3 here is CASSLFGGDNQPQHF. The CDR3 DNA follows: TGTGCCAGCAGCTTATTTGGCGGTGACAATCAGCCCCAGCATTTT. The entire variable domain, with the rest obtained from reference TRBV11-2 and TRBJ1-5, is as follows: EAGVAQSPRYKIIEKRQSVAFWCNPISGHATLYWYQQILGQGPKLLIQFQNNGVVDDSQLPKDRFSAERLKGVDSTLKIQPAKLEDSAVYLCASSLFGGDNQPQHFGDGTRLSIL.

The J gene is TRBJ2-7, the V gene TRBV10-3, with D possibly being TRBD2 (7 bases). Trimming shortened V by 4 bases and J by 7 bases, and 14 bases separated the two germline ends. Germline loops: CDR1 ENHRY, CDR2 SYGVKD. The CDR3 spans 13 residues. The CDR3 sequence: CAISVGGGTEQYF. The CDR3 DNA reads as TGTGCCATCAGTGTGGGAGGGGGAACGGAGCAGTACTTC.

The chain combines TRBV27 with TRBJ1-1; 11 nucleotides line up with TRBD1. Germline V CDR1 and CDR2: MNHEY, SMNVEV (reference sequence). This CDR3 has 17 amino acids. V shed 4 bases and J 5 bases; nucleotides not matched to a gene: 12. CDR3 protein: CASSSLGQGVIKTEAFF. CDR3 nucleotide sequence: TGTGCCAGCAGTTCCTTGGGACAGGGGGTGATTAAGACTGAAGCTTTCTTT.

A remark on this clone: This sample also contains other DNA sequences that code for the same CDR3. V is TRBV3-1 (or the pseudogene TRBV3-2) and J is TRBJ1-1, with D maybe TRBD1 (6 bases). The CDR3 is 13 residues long. V gave up 3 bases and J gave up 3 bases, with 8 bases separating them. Germline CDR1 LGHDT, CDR2 YNNKEL (reference sequence). DNA for the CDR3: TGTGCCAGCAGCCAGGACAGCTACACTGAAGCTTTCTTT. It yields the protein CASSQDSYTEAFF.

This chain joins TRBV6-2 or TRBV6-3 and TRBJ1-1; D remains ambiguous. The CDR3 is 18 residues long. Germline V gene lookup returns CDR1 MNHEY and CDR2 SVGEGT. V dropped 0 bases and J dropped 0 bases, with 17 bases sitting between them. This chain's CDR3 is CASSYSVALQRLNTEAFF. CDR3 DNA: TGTGCCAGCAGTTACTCCGTCGCTCTCCAGCGTTTGAACACTGAAGCTTTCTTT.